The 2 T cell receptor beta chains below all came from one sample that was sequenced in a study of human T cells and chemical hapten exposure. Time point meaning: patch test 1, 2 weeks after DPC sensitization. Treatment specified: therapeutic diphenylcyclopropenone sensitization with weekly scalp DPC. Each CDR3 protein is one row after TCRdb ran MiXCR on the RACE reads. Found here are tens of thousands of distinct CDR3 sequences, around 7.8% of them singletons; the top ten hold 1.5% to 1.7%. Sample: whole blood, taken in connection with sensitization to the hapten diphenylcyclopropenone (DPC). All receptors come from a woman aged 25 to 39 with alopecia areata. Some clones in this sample may be carry-over from other donors' samples.

This clonotype was seen once. Just one base apart from a much larger clone, this may be a read error. The chain uses TRBV20-1 and TRBJ1-1; no firm D call. Looked up from germline, CDR1 is DFQATT and CDR2 is SNEGSKA (reference sequence). V lost 5 bases and J 0 bases, leaving 22 bases between the germline ends. The CDR3 length is 17 residues. The CDR3: CSADPRGEQTLNTEAFF. CDR3 sequence (DNA): TGCAGTGCTGACCCTCGGGGTGAACAGACCCTGAACACTGAAGCTTTCTTT.

The chain is built from TRBV9 and TRBJ1-5; D remains unclear. The CDR3 is 14 residues long. In germline, CDR1 is SGDLS, CDR2 YYNGEE. The V end lost 4 bases, the J end lost 0 bases, and 8 bases lay between the germline ends. The chain's CDR3 is CASSHGVSNQPQHF. CDR3 nucleotides: TGTGCCAGCAGCCATGGGGTTAGCAATCAGCCCCAGCATTTT.